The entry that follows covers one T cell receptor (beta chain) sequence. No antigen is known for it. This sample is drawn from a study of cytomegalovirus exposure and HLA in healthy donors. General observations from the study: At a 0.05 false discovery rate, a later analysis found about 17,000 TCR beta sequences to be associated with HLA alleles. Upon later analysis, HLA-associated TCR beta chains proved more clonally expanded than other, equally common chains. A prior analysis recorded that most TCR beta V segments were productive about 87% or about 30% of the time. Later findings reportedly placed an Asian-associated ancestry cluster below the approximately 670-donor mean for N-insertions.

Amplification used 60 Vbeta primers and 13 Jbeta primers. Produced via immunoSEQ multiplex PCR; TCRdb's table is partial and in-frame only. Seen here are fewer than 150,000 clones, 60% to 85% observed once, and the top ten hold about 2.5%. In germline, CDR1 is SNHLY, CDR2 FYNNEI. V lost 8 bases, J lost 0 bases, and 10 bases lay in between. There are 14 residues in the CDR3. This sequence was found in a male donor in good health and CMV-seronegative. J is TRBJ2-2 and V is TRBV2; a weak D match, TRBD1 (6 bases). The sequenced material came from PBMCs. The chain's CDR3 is CASRWDTNTGELFF. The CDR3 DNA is TGTGCCAGCCGATGGGACACGAACACCGGGGAGCTGTTTTTT.